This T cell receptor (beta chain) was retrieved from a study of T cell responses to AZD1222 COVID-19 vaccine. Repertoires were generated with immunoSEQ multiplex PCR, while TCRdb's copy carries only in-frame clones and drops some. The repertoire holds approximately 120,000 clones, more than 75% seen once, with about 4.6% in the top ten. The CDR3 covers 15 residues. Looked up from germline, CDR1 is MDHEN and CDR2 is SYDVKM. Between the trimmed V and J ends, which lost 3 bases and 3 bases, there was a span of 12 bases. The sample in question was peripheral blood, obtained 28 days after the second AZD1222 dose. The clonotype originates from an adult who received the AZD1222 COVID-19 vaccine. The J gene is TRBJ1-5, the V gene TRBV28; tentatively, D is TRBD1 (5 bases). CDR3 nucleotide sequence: TGTGCCAGCAGTTTTGGGGGATATGCCAATCAGCCCCAGCATTTT. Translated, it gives CASSFGGYANQPQHF.